These 15 T cell receptor beta chains share one sample of origin, sequenced in a study of PD-L1 blockade in urothelial cancer. Clones were sequenced by immunoSEQ multiplex PCR, and TCRdb holds only the in-frame ones, with some missing. Among about 50,000 clones listed, roughly four fifths were seen once. Specified time point: pretreatment peripheral blood. This sample comprised PBMCs, obtained around atezolizumab (anti-PD-L1) treatment. The receptors shown here come from a man in his 70s with urothelial cancer.

The chain uses TRBV9 and TRBJ2-7; 7 bases map to TRBD2. The CDR3 runs to 14 residues. Looked up from germline, CDR1 is SGDLS and CDR2 is YYNGEE. Trimming cost V 0 bases and J 7 bases; bases outside gene matches: 7. The CDR3 reads CASSVVSQGGEQYF. CDR3 sequence (DNA): TGTGCCAGCAGCGTAGTAAGTCAGGGAGGGGAGCAGTACTTC.

V and J are TRBV27 and TRBJ2-7, with 8 bases lining up with TRBD1. Trimming took 4 bases from V and 3 from J; bases not matched to a gene: 8. In germline, CDR1 is MNHEY, CDR2 SMNVEV (reference sequence). CDR3 length: 15 residues. CDR3: CASSSKWTGIYEQYF. The CDR3, as DNA: TGTGCCAGCAGTTCCAAGTGGACAGGGATCTACGAGCAGTACTTC.

J is TRBJ2-2 and V is TRBV10-3, with 10 bases identical to TRBD2. V trimming: 6 bases; J trimming: 0 bases; junction bases outside the gene matches: 1. This CDR3 is built from 15 residues. CDR1 and CDR2 from the germline V gene are ENHRY and SYGVKD. DNA of the CDR3: TGTGCCATCAGCGGACTAGCGGCGAACACCGGGGAGCTGTTTTTT. Translated, it gives CAISGLAANTGELFF.

This chain uses TRBV7-2 with TRBJ2-7, with TRBD2 matching 12 bases. After removal of 5 bases from V and 4 bases from J, the junction contained 3 bases not matched to a gene. CDR3 length equals 14 residues. CDR1 is SGHTA and CDR2 is FQGNSA in the germline V gene. The CDR3 DNA is TGTGCCAGCAGCACCGGACTAGCGGGGTACGAGCAGTACTTC. Encoded protein: CASSTGLAGYEQYF.

The chain couples TRBV30 to TRBJ2-3; TRBD2 might be the D (6 bases). The ends were cut back, 0 bases at V and 4 bases at J, with 11 bases in the middle. Germline loops: CDR1 GTSNPN, CDR2 SVGIG (reference sequence). This CDR3 is built from 14 residues. In DNA, the CDR3 is TGTGCCTGGAGTGTCCGGAGGGACCCAGATACGCAGTATTTT. Amino acid sequence: CAWSVRRDPDTQYF.

This rearrangement joins TRBV7-9 to TRBJ2-7, with TRBD1 matching 9 bases. V shed 5 bases and J 7 bases; nucleotides not matched to a gene: 12. Germline V gene sequence: CDR1 SEHNR, CDR2 FQNEAQ (reference sequence). The CDR3 sequence is 15 residues long. The CDR3 DNA sequence: TGTGCCAGCAGCCGCCCGGGACAGGGAGCAGGAGAGCAGTACTTC. Translating it yields CASSRPGQGAGEQYF. The full variable domain, in which reference TRBV7-9 and TRBJ2-7 provide the parts outside the CDR3, is DTGVSQNPRHKITKRGQNVTFRCDPISEHNRLYWYRQTLGQGPEFLTYFQNEAQLEKSRLLSDRFSAERPKGSFSTLEIQRTEQGDSAMYLCASSRPGQGAGEQYFGPGTRLTVT.

In regard to this clone: At the DNA level, this CDR3 is encoded by other sequences in the same sample as well. The chain links TRBV19 to TRBJ2-7, with 9 bases aligning to TRBD2. This CDR3 has 13 residues. V lost 1 base and J lost 5; bases outside the gene matches: 0. Germline V gene lookup returns CDR1 LNHDA and CDR2 SQIVND (reference sequence). The CDR3 sequence: CASSIASGDEQYF. Written as DNA, the CDR3 is TGTGCCAGTAGTATAGCTAGCGGGGACGAGCAGTACTTC.

The CDR3: CASSPGTGGLGEQYF. In nucleotides, the CDR3 is TGTGCCAGCAGCCCCGGAACAGGGGGACTCGGCGAGCAGTACTTC. J is TRBJ2-7 and V is TRBV11-2; TRBD1 aligns across 8 bases. Germline CDR1 SGHAT, CDR2 FQNNGV. V lost 5 bases, J lost 6 bases, and 12 bases stayed unmatched. This CDR3 region has 15 residues.

The V call is TRBV19, the J call TRBJ1-5; TRBD1 is a possible D gene (6 bases). Between the trimmed V and J ends, which lost 4 bases and 0 bases, there was a span of 13 bases. Germline values: CDR1 LNHDA, CDR2 SQIVND (reference sequence). The CDR3 spans 16 residues. The DNA for the CDR3 is TGTGCCAGTAGTAGACTCACAGGGAATAGCAATCAGCCCCAGCATTTT. Its translation is CASSRLTGNSNQPQHF.

This clone was counted once. The chain uses TRBV6-6 and TRBJ2-5, with D uncertain. Germline-derived CDR1 and CDR2 are MNHNY and SVGAGI (reference sequence). The CDR3 runs to 13 residues. Trimming cost V 5 bases and J 4 bases, with 11 bases left between them. The CDR3 spells CASSIDSLETQYF. DNA of the CDR3: TGTGCCAGCAGTATTGACTCCCTAGAGACCCAGTACTTC.

CDR3 coding DNA: TGTGCCATCAGCCCGACATCGGGGGTCCAAGAGACCCAGTACTTC. Translating it yields CAISPTSGVQETQYF. V and J are TRBV10-3 and TRBJ2-5, with D perhaps matching TRBD2 (6 bases). Germline-derived CDR1 and CDR2 are ENHRY and SYGVKD. The CDR3 length is 15 residues. The V end lost 6 bases, the J end lost 1 base, and 15 bases lay between the germline ends.

This clone has only a few counts. V gene TRBV7-9 combines with J gene TRBJ2-5; 10 bases agree with TRBD2. Germline-derived CDR1 and CDR2 are SEHNR and FQNEAQ (reference sequence). Germline trimming cut 2 bases from V and 5 bases from J; bases unmatched to any gene: 11. This CDR3 is built from 17 residues. CDR3 residues: CASSLLASGSMRETQYF. Written as DNA, the CDR3 is TGTGCCAGCAGCTTATTGGCTAGCGGGAGTATGCGGGAGACCCAGTACTTC.

The CDR3 nucleotides read TGTGCCAGCAGGCCCGCGAGGTCCATGAACACTGAAGCTTTCTTT. This encodes CASRPARSMNTEAFF. The chain has TRBV6-5 and TRBJ1-1; D unclear. The CDR3 has 15 residues. Germline assignment: CDR1 MNHEY and CDR2 SVGAGI. V shed 6 bases and J shed 0 bases, with 14 bases lying between them.

The chain joins TRBV14 to TRBJ1-1; D remains ambiguous. Germline CDR1 and CDR2: SGHDN and FVKESK. V was clipped by 3 bases and J by 5 bases, with 10 bases between them. The CDR3 contains 13 residues. In nucleotides, the CDR3 is TGTGCCAGCAGCCAGACTCGTTGGACTGAAGCTTTCTTT. Residues: CASSQTRWTEAFF.

This sequence joins TRBV7-9 and TRBJ1-4; possible D gene TRBD1, 5 bases. The CDR3 runs 16 residues. CDR1 SEHNR and CDR2 FQNEAQ come from the germline V gene (reference sequence). Trimming shortened V by 1 base and J by 6 bases, and 15 bases separated the two germline ends. DNA of the CDR3: TGTGCCAGCAGCTTAGAGGGCGGGGGAATTGATGAAAAACTGTTTTTT. Translated: CASSLEGGGIDEKLFF.